Following are 17 T cell receptor beta chains from one sample sequenced in a study of blood T cell repertoires in COVID-19. TCRdb's table, derived via immunoSEQ multiplex PCR, lists solely in-frame clones and lacks some. The sample includes some 94,000 clones, 65% to 85% of them seen just once. Sequencing was carried out using peripheral blood. The receptor set was obtained from a man in his 70s with active or convalescent COVID-19.

The V call is TRBV12-5, the J call TRBJ1-1; no reliable D call. This CDR3 is built from 17 residues. V was clipped by 0 bases and J by 0 bases, with 14 bases between them. Germline CDR1 LGHNT, CDR2 FRNRAP. DNA of the CDR3: TGTGCTAGTGGTTTGGTACTCCCCAGCGGGATGAACACTGAAGCTTTCTTT. Residues: CASGLVLPSGMNTEAFF.

This clone was counted a single time. This sequence joins TRBV4-3 and TRBJ2-3; tentative D call: TRBD1 (6 bases). With 1 base removed from V and 4 bases from J, the gap between germline ends came to 12 bases. The germline CDR1 and CDR2 sequences are LGHNA and YSLEER. CDR3 length equals 15 residues. The CDR3 spells CASSQVGAGADTQYF. The DNA for the CDR3 is TGCGCCAGCAGCCAAGTAGGGGCAGGGGCAGATACGCAGTATTTT.

The V call is TRBV29-1, the J call TRBJ2-7, with TRBD1 matching over 9 bases. Germline V gene data show CDR1 as SQVTM and CDR2 as ANQGSEA. V lost 4 bases to trimming and J lost 6 bases; unmatched junction nucleotides: 10. This CDR3 comprises 14 residues. The CDR3 region is CSVAPNRGRSEQYF. CDR3 nucleotides: TGCAGCGTTGCCCCGAACAGGGGGCGAAGCGAGCAGTACTTC.

CDR3 nucleotides: TGTGCCAGCAGCCGAGGGACTAGCGCTAACACCGGGGAGCTGTTTTTT. This encodes CASSRGTSANTGELFF. This rearrangement joins TRBV5-4 to TRBJ2-2; 10 bases are a match to TRBD2. Germline V gene data show CDR1 as SGHNT and CDR2 as YYREEE (reference sequence). The CDR3 runs 16 residues. The junction had 5 bases not matched to a gene; V was cut back by 4 bases and J by 2 bases.

The gene calls are TRBV6-5 and TRBJ2-1, with 10 bases matching TRBD1. This CDR3 region has 15 residues. V was clipped by 4 bases and J by 7 bases; unmatched bases: 7. Germline V gene sequence: CDR1 MNHEY, CDR2 SVGAGI. The CDR3 region is CASSSRQGAMNEQFF. The DNA of the CDR3 is TGTGCCAGCAGTTCCAGACAGGGGGCTATGAATGAGCAGTTCTTC.

This clone appeared a few times. This rearrangement joins TRBV7-3 to TRBJ2-7; 11 nucleotides match TRBD1. Trimming took 2 bases from V and 2 from J; bases not matched to a gene: 2. The length of the CDR3 is 15 residues. CDR1 and CDR2 from the germline V gene are SGHTA and FQGTGA. Here the CDR3 reads CASSLGTGGPYEQYF. The CDR3 DNA sequence: TGTGCCAGCAGCTTAGGGACAGGGGGGCCCTACGAGCAGTACTTC.

This chain connects TRBV11-2 to TRBJ1-5, with TRBD1 as a possible D gene (5 bases). The ends were cut back, 2 bases at V and 2 bases at J, with 13 bases in the middle. The CDR3 is 16 residues long. Germline CDR1 reads SGHAT; CDR2 reads FQNNGV. DNA of the CDR3: TGTGCCAGCAGCTTATTTCCAGGGCTAGGCAATCAGCCCCAGCATTTT. Its protein product is CASSLFPGLGNQPQHF.

The CDR3 coding sequence is TGCAGCGTTCAAGGGACAACCTACGAGCAGTACTTC. Translating gives CSVQGTTYEQYF. The gene calls are TRBV29-1 and TRBJ2-7; D possibly corresponds to TRBD1 (6 bases). The ends were cut back, 5 bases at V and 2 bases at J, with 10 bases in the middle. Looked up from germline, CDR1 is SQVTM and CDR2 is ANQGSEA. This CDR3 is 12 amino acids long.

The chain couples TRBV4-1 to TRBJ1-4, with D uncertain. Germline V lookup: CDR1 MGHRA, CDR2 YSYEKL. V lost 2 bases and J 7 bases, leaving 17 bases between the germline ends. CDR3 size: 16 residues. The CDR3 region is CASSQHSADIGEKLFF. The DNA for the CDR3 is TGCGCCAGCAGCCAACATTCAGCGGATATTGGTGAAAAACTGTTTTTT.

The chain couples TRBV5-5 to TRBJ2-7; 7 bases line up with TRBD1. Losses at the gene ends were 0 bases for V and 2 bases for J; bases not matched to a gene: 5. The CDR3 runs to 15 residues. Germline V gene sequence: CDR1 SGHKS, CDR2 YYEKEE (reference sequence). The CDR3 reads CASSLAGTATYEQYF. In DNA form, the CDR3 reads TGTGCCAGCAGCTTGGCAGGGACAGCCACCTACGAGCAGTACTTC.

V is TRBV2 and J is TRBJ1-2, with D unresolved. The V and J ends lost 7 bases and 4 bases respectively, with 10 bases between them. The CDR3 is 12 residues long. Germline loops: CDR1 SNHLY, CDR2 FYNNEI. Here the CDR3 DNA reads TGTGCCAGCAACCGGGGTTCCTATGGCTACACCTTC. Translated: CASNRGSYGYTF.

V is TRBV29-1 and J is TRBJ1-2, with D perhaps TRBD1 (5 bases). The CDR3 contains 11 residues. Germline V lookup: CDR1 SQVTM, CDR2 ANQGSEA. The CDR3 sequence is CSYRSDYGYTF. The CDR3 DNA sequence: TGCTCCTACAGGTCCGACTATGGCTACACCTTC.

The V and J genes are TRBV28 and TRBJ1-5, with D perhaps matching TRBD1 (5 bases). The V gene's germline CDR1 is MDHEN and CDR2 SYDVKM. The CDR3 extends over 13 amino acids. The V end lost 7 bases, the J end lost 2 bases, and 9 bases lay between the germline ends. In nucleotides, the CDR3 is TGTGCCAGCATCGGGGGGGGCAATCAGCCCCAGCATTTT. Translated, it gives CASIGGGNQPQHF.

The chain employs TRBV5-6 and TRBJ1-2, with TRBD1 matching over 11 bases. This CDR3 contains 14 residues. V gave up 3 bases and J gave up 7 bases; unmatched junction bases: 5. The germline CDR1 and CDR2 sequences are SGHDT and YYEEEE. CDR3 residues: CASSYRTGGFGYTF. The CDR3 DNA is TGTGCCAGCAGCTACCGGACAGGGGGCTTTGGCTACACCTTC.

The gene calls are TRBV14 and TRBJ2-3; D possibly corresponds to TRBD2 (6 bases). The CDR3 extends over 17 amino acids. Trimming took off 2 bases at V and 1 base at J, with 16 bases between the two ends. Germline lookup yields CDR1 SGHDN and CDR2 FVKESK. CDR3 sequence: CASSQIPGDWRTDTQYF. CDR3 coding DNA: TGTGCCAGCAGCCAAATACCGGGAGATTGGCGCACAGATACGCAGTATTTT.

The V and J genes are TRBV2 and TRBJ1-5, with D tentatively TRBD1 (5 bases). Germline V gene data show CDR1 as SNHLY and CDR2 as FYNNEI. With 1 base removed from V and 0 bases from J, the gap between germline ends came to 7 bases. The CDR3 length is 15 residues. This chain's CDR3 is CASSEGGRSNQPQHF. CDR3 bases: TGTGCCAGCAGTGAAGGGGGCCGTAGCAATCAGCCCCAGCATTTT.

Points on this clone: Sequence at one end of the junction differs from germline and may be a read error. The rearrangement links TRBV3-1 (or the pseudogene TRBV3-2) to TRBJ1-1, with unresolved D. The CDR3 consists of 15 residues. Germline CDR1 and CDR2: LGHDT and YNNKEL (reference sequence). CDR3: CASSEDEQLNTEAFF. CDR3 coding DNA: TGTGCCAGCAGCGAAGATGAACAGCTGAACACTGAAGCTTTCTTT.